The 2 T cell receptor beta chains in this list originate from one sample, sequenced in a study of T cell repertoires in cytomegalovirus infection. TCRdb re-derived calls from the reads in MiXCR, one entry per CDR3 protein. The data hold some 500,000 distinct CDR3 sequences, with around a third observed a single time. These receptors have no known antigen. Source: cultured PBMCs, taken from culture after CMV antigen stimulation. All receptors derive from a human donor in good health (CMV status not recorded). Some clones in this sample may be carry-over from other donors' samples.

The CDR3 is CASRFNGNTDTQYF. Here the CDR3 DNA reads TGTGCCAGCAGGTTTAACGGAAACACAGATACGCAGTATTTT. This chain joins TRBV7-9 and TRBJ2-3, with D unclear. The CDR3 is 14 residues long. Trimming cost V 6 bases and J 2 bases, with 12 bases left between them. The germline gives CDR1 SEHNR, CDR2 FQNEAQ (reference sequence).

The genes are TRBV4-1 and TRBJ2-7; 10 positions agree with TRBD2. Germline assignment: CDR1 MGHRA and CDR2 YSYEKL. The CDR3 sequence is 18 residues long. The V and J ends lost 1 base and 4 bases, in that order; junction bases with no gene match: 13. The DNA for the CDR3 is TGCGCCAGCAGCCAAGTATCCATTCCTAGCGGGAGTTTTTACGAGCAGTACTTC. This gives the protein CASSQVSIPSGSFYEQYF.